These 16 T cell receptor beta chains were sequenced from one sample in a study of blood T cell repertoires in COVID-19 (dated by TCRdb to between 2020 and 2021). The library was obtained by the immunoSEQ multiplex PCR assay. TCRdb mirrors the immuneACCESS table, restricted to in-frame sequences. Some clones are absent from its copies; in checked studies, under half trace to an unresolved V gene, and the reason for the others is unknown. In all, the sample holds fewer than 450,000 clones, and around 91% of those were seen once. The biggest ten clones account for roughly 0.66% of the sample. Sequences were obtained from PBMCs or T cells enriched from blood (not recorded which). The receptors shown here come from a man aged 18 to 30 who had recovered from COVID-19.

This clone showed up just a few times. V is TRBV2 and J is TRBJ2-1; D gene ambiguous. CDR3 length equals 13 residues. V was clipped by 6 bases and J by 6 bases, with 12 bases between them. Germline CDR1 is SNHLY and CDR2 is FYNNEI. The CDR3 DNA follows: TGTGCCAGCAGCGACCGACTGTCCAATGAGCAGTTCTTC. Its protein product is CASSDRLSNEQFF.

The rearrangement uses TRBV6-5 and TRBJ2-7, with 9 bases fitting TRBD2. CDR3 length: 15 amino acids. In germline, CDR1 is MNHEY, CDR2 SVGAGI. The ends lost 2 bases at V and 6 bases at J; junction bases unmatched: 8. The CDR3 bases are TGTGCCAGCAGTTACGCGGGGGGGCCTCGCGGCGAGCAGTACTTC. This codes for CASSYAGGPRGEQYF.

V and J are TRBV2 and TRBJ1-1, with 9 bases that match TRBD1. Germline V gene lookup returns CDR1 SNHLY and CDR2 FYNNEI. The CDR3 has 13 amino acids. Germline trimming cut 9 bases from V and 3 bases from J; bases unmatched to any gene: 5. In nucleotides, the CDR3 is TGTGCCAGTACAGGGGGCTGGTACACTGAAGCTTTCTTT. This sequence encodes CASTGGWYTEAFF.

This chain links TRBV7-8 with TRBJ2-3; 13 nucleotides line up with TRBD2. The length of the CDR3 is 17 residues. CDR1 and CDR2 from the germline V gene are SGHVS and FQNEAQ. Germline trimming cut 5 bases from V and 4 bases from J; bases unmatched to any gene: 9. This CDR3 reads CASSDWTSGSRPDTQYF. The CDR3 coding sequence is TGTGCCAGCAGCGACTGGACTAGCGGGAGTAGACCAGATACGCAGTATTTT.

The genes are TRBV4-1 and TRBJ1-5; D uncertain. Deletions cut 3 bases from V and 0 bases from J, with 6 bases between. Germline V gene data show CDR1 as MGHRA and CDR2 as YSYEKL. The CDR3 spans 14 residues. The DNA of the CDR3 is TGCGCCAGCAGCCAGGCAAATAGCAATCAGCCCCAGCATTTT. Protein sequence: CASSQANSNQPQHF.

The chain is built from TRBV2 and TRBJ2-3; 10 positions agree with TRBD2. Germline V gene lookup returns CDR1 SNHLY and CDR2 FYNNEI. The CDR3 runs 15 residues. Trimming removed 0 bases from V and 9 bases from J; junction bases left unmatched: 6. The CDR3 bases are TGTGCCAGCAGTGAAGCACTAGCGGGGTCCGGAACGCAGTATTTT. As protein: CASSEALAGSGTQYF.

CDR3 loop: CASSRDNMNTEAFF. Written as DNA, the CDR3 is TGTGCCAGCAGCCGGGACAATATGAACACTGAAGCTTTCTTT. This chain uses TRBV7-9 with TRBJ1-1; D possibly corresponds to TRBD1 (6 bases). V dropped 5 bases and J dropped 0 bases, with 10 bases sitting between them. Germline CDR1 reads SEHNR; CDR2 reads FQNEAQ (reference sequence). CDR3 length: 14 amino acids.

V and J are TRBV3-1 (or the pseudogene TRBV3-2) and TRBJ2-2; 10 bases align to TRBD1. Germline loops: CDR1 LGHDT, CDR2 YNNKEL (reference sequence). CDR3 length: 15 residues. The trim removed 7 bases at V and 4 bases at J, leaving 6 bases unmatched. The DNA of the CDR3 is TGTGCCAGCACGGACAGGGGGTTCGGCACCGGGGAGCTGTTTTTT. Its translation: CASTDRGFGTGELFF.

J is TRBJ2-7 and V is TRBV4-1; 9 bases fit TRBD2. CDR3 size: 16 residues. The germline V gene encodes CDR1 MGHRA and CDR2 YSYEKL. The V and J ends lost 1 base and 3 bases, in that order; junction bases with no gene match: 7. CDR3 loop: CASSQGGTSSYYEQYF. DNA of the CDR3: TGCGCCAGCAGCCAAGGAGGGACTAGCAGTTACTACGAGCAGTACTTC.

The chain is built from TRBV5-1 and TRBJ2-3; TRBD2 matches 12 bases. This CDR3 has 15 residues. Unmatched junction bases numbered 7, after V lost 5 bases and J lost 6 bases. CDR1 is SGHRS and CDR2 is YFSETQ in the germline V gene. CDR3: CASSQTSGGRDTQYF. Written as DNA, the CDR3 is TGCGCCAGCAGTCAGACTAGCGGGGGCCGGGATACGCAGTATTTT.

V and J are TRBV9 and TRBJ1-2; D is possibly TRBD1 (6 bases). The ends were cut back, 0 bases at V and 8 bases at J, with 14 bases in the middle. CDR1 is SGDLS and CDR2 is YYNGEE in the germline V gene. This CDR3 has 14 amino acids. In DNA, the CDR3 is TGTGCCAGCAGCGTAGGAATAACAGGGTACGGCTACACCTTC. Translating it yields CASSVGITGYGYTF.

The table lists this clone with a few counts. This rearrangement joins TRBV19 to TRBJ1-1; 7 bases align to TRBD1. Germline CDR1 reads LNHDA; CDR2 reads SQIVND (reference sequence). The CDR3 loop spans 14 amino acids. Unmatched junction bases numbered 12, after V lost 3 bases and J lost 11 bases. The CDR3 DNA reads TGTGCCAGTAGTATGGGGACAGTTAGTCCCTTGGCTTTCTTT. It encodes CASSMGTVSPLAFF.

The rearrangement joins TRBV6-5 to TRBJ2-6; D perhaps matches TRBD1 (6 bases). V lost 6 bases, J lost 4 bases, and 13 bases lay in between. The CDR3 sequence is 15 residues long. Germline CDR1 MNHEY, CDR2 SVGAGI. DNA of the CDR3: TGTGCCAGCAGCACAGGGAGTCGCGGGGCCAACGTCCTGACTTTC. Amino acid sequence: CASSTGSRGANVLTF.

The chain is built from TRBV4-1 and TRBJ1-6; no firm D call. The germline V and J ends were trimmed by 0 bases and 4 bases, with 10 bases remaining between them. Germline V CDR1 and CDR2: MGHRA, YSYEKL. This CDR3 comprises 16 residues. CDR3 bases: TGCGCCAGCAGCCAAGATCCCAGGCTTTATAATTCACCCCTCCACTTT. It encodes CASSQDPRLYNSPLHF.

The rearrangement joins TRBV10-3 to TRBJ2-7, with D unclear. Germline CDR1 is ENHRY and CDR2 is SYGVKD. V dropped 4 bases and J dropped 0 bases, with 7 bases sitting between them. CDR3 length: 13 amino acids. CDR3 bases: TGTGCCATCAGTGTTGAGGCCTCCTACGAGCAGTACTTC. This sequence encodes CAISVEASYEQYF.

The gene calls are TRBV5-1 and TRBJ1-2, with 9 positions matching TRBD1. In germline, CDR1 is SGHRS, CDR2 YFSETQ. Trimming removed 4 bases from V and 8 bases from J; junction bases left unmatched: 9. The CDR3 covers 14 residues. The chain's CDR3 is CASSLTGGDIGYTF. The CDR3 bases are TGCGCCAGCAGCCTTACAGGGGGCGATATAGGCTACACCTTC.